The 29 T cell receptor delta chains given below trace back to one sample, sequenced in a study of γδ T cells in repeated Plasmodium falciparum infection. Vgamma9/Vdelta2+ and Vdelta2-negative gammadelta T cells were flow-sorted from PBMC for bulk sequencing. TCRdb redid the clone calls on the multiplex PCR reads with CATT. Among 85,000 to 100,000 delta-chain clones listed, roughly 0.98% were seen once. Material for sequencing was gamma-delta T cells from blood. The receptors here all came from a pool of human donors (malaria-infected and uninfected, not separated).

Comment on this clone: The protein TCRdb lists belongs to a much larger clone and differs from this DNA's translation at residue 14, which points to a read error; the protein shown is made from the DNA. The V gene is given as TRDV2, and no J gene call is available. This CDR3 region has 16 residues. From germline, CDR1 is GEAIGNYY and CDR2 EKD. The CDR3 region is CACDTVERRYTDKHIF. The CDR3, as DNA: TGTGCCTGTGACACCGTTGAACGGAGGTACACCGATAAACACATCTTT.

Worth noting for this clone: It differs at one base from a far larger clone, so likely a read error. The sample carries other DNA sequences with the same CDR3. The chain has TRDV1 and TRDJ1; 7 bases line up with TRDD3. TCRdb lists no J gene, so it was determined here by aligning the DNA to germline. Germline V CDR1 and CDR2: TSWWSYY, QGS. There are 18 residues in the CDR3. In DNA, the CDR3 is TGTGCCCTTGGGGAACTTCCGGTGGGGGACGACTACACCGATAAACTCATCTTT. This codes for CALGELPVGDDYTDKLIF.

A remark on this clone: The protein TCRdb gives is from a much larger clone and does not agree with this DNA's translation at residue 8, likely a read error; the protein shown here comes from the DNA. The chain carries TRDV2 and TRDJ1, with TRDD2 identical over 9 bases. Germline lookup yields CDR1 GEAIGNYY and CDR2 EKD. This CDR3 comprises 18 residues. CDR3 amino acids: CAFDLPTRGLTGTDKLIF. The DNA for the CDR3 is TGTGCCTTTGACCTTCCTACGAGAGGATTGACAGGGACCGATAAACTCATCTTT.

Regarding this clone: The protein recorded in TCRdb matches a much larger clone and deviates from this DNA's translation at residue 15, suggesting a read error; the protein here is obtained by translating the DNA. The V and J genes are TRDV2 and TRDJ3, with TRDD3 matching over 10 bases. Assignment of the J gene here rests on matching the DNA to germline, because TCRdb gives none. There are 19 residues in the CDR3. The germline V gene encodes CDR1 GEAIGNYY and CDR2 EKD. The CDR3 sequence: CACDTGGYDVSWDTQQMFF. The CDR3 DNA is TGTGCCTGTGACACCGGGGGATACGATGTCTCCTGGGACACCCAACAGATGTTTTTC.

There are many counts of this clone. Other nucleotide sequences from this sample produce the same CDR3. The chain is built from TRDV1 and TRDJ1, with 12 bases matching TRDD3. Germline CDR1 is TSWWSYY and CDR2 is QGS. CDR3 length equals 25 residues. V was clipped by 3 bases and J by 2 bases; unmatched bases: 31. DNA of the CDR3: TGTGCTCTTGGGGACCGAACCTTCCTCTCGAACCTACTGGGGGATACCGCCCCGAGGACCGATAAACTCATCTTT. This gives the protein CALGDRTFLSNLLGDTAPRTDKLIF.

This clone was detected only a few times. TCRdb lists the protein of a much larger clone for this DNA, which differs at residue 3, so this is likely a read error; the protein given here is translated from the DNA itself. The V and J genes are TRDV2 and TRDJ1; D is unresolved. The J gene is absent in TCRdb and was assigned here via DNA matching to germline. Germline lookup yields CDR1 GEAIGNYY and CDR2 EKD. The CDR3 is 16 residues long. CDR3 nucleotide sequence: TGTGCCCGTGACAAGTTGGGCCGAAGTAGAACCGATAAACTCATCTTT. Translated: CARDKLGRSRTDKLIF.

In this sample, this clone turned up a few times. TCRdb's protein, taken from a much larger clone, differs from this DNA's translation at residue 6, likely owing to a read error; the protein displayed comes from the DNA. V and J are TRDV1 and TRDJ1, with D unclear. TCRdb records no J gene; here it was assigned by comparing the DNA to germline. The CDR3 extends over 18 amino acids. Looked up from germline, CDR1 is TSWWSYY and CDR2 is QGS. The V and J ends lost 1 base and 7 bases respectively, with 25 bases between them. The CDR3 loop is CALGEPFPIPGESGKLIF. In DNA, the CDR3 is TGTGCTCTTGGGGAACCTTTCCCCATTCCGGGCGAATCTGGTAAACTCATCTTT.

The table lists this clone with a few counts. With a far larger clone one base away, a read error is the likely cause. Other DNA sequences of this sample code for an identical CDR3. The V gene call is TRDV1, and the J gene call is absent; TRDD3 was called by the table and not checked on the DNA. The CDR3 consists of 24 residues. Germline-derived CDR1 and CDR2 are TSWWSYY and QGS. The chain's CDR3 is CALGELVPSYKLASTGGYALTLIF. The CDR3 bases are TGTGCTCTTGGGGAACTAGTCCCTAGCTATAAGCTAGCATCGACTGGGGGATACGCTTTAACACTTATCTTT.

On this clone: An end of the junction does not agree with germline; a read error may underlie this. The V call is TRDV1, the J call TRDJ1; perhaps TRDD3 as D (5 bases). Here the J gene came from matching the DNA to germline, since TCRdb omits it. CDR3 length equals 10 residues. Germline V gives CDR1 TSWWSYY, CDR2 QGS. The DNA of the CDR3 is TGCGCGGGGAACGGGAATAAACTCATCTTT. Encoded protein: CAGNGNKLIF.

As concerns this clone: TCRdb's protein, taken from a much larger clone, differs from this DNA's translation at residue 6, likely owing to a read error; the protein displayed comes from the DNA. This rearrangement joins TRDV1 to TRDJ1; no definite D call. Germline assignment: CDR1 TSWWSYY and CDR2 QGS. Trimming cost V 1 base and J 3 bases, with 18 bases left between them. The CDR3 is 17 amino acids. The CDR3 DNA reads TGTGCTCTTGGGGAACGTCGTCCGTTAAAAGGCGCCGATAAACTCATCTTT. This sequence encodes CALGERRPLKGADKLIF.

As for this clone: TCRdb assigns this DNA the protein of a much larger clone, which departs from its translation at residue 16; this likely reflects a read error, and the protein shown comes from translating the DNA. The rearrangement uses TRDV3 and TRDJ1; D might be TRDD3 (5 bases). In the absence of a J gene in TCRdb, the DNA was matched to germline to assign it here. The CDR3 runs to 19 residues. CDR1 and CDR2 (germline): TVYSNPD, GDNSRS (reference sequence). The CDR3 sequence is CAIRAHSELCESATDRLIF. The CDR3 coding sequence is TGTGCCATACGTGCTCATTCTGAATTGTGCGAAAGTGCCACCGATAGACTCATCTTT.

On this clone itself: A far larger clone is one nucleotide away, so this likely arose from a read error. Other DNA variants within this sample encode the same CDR3. This chain joins TRDV2 and TRDJ1; a possible D gene is TRDD3 (5 bases). Here the J gene was assigned by germline matching of the DNA, as TCRdb has none. Germline V CDR1 and CDR2: GEAIGNYY, EKD. The V end was cut by 1 base, the J end by 1 base, with 15 bases between. This CDR3 comprises 16 residues. For the CDR3, the DNA is TGTGCCTGTGACACGGTGGGAGGGGGTCCCACCGATAAACTCATCTTT. Translated, it gives CACDTVGGGPTDKLIF.

Concerning this clone: TCRdb lists the protein of a much larger clone for this DNA, which differs at residue 15, so this is likely a read error; the protein given here is translated from the DNA itself. The CDR3 loop is CALGELSTGTADKLTF. CDR3 coding DNA: TGTGCTCTTGGGGAACTAAGCACCGGGACGGCCGATAAACTCACCTTT. The V gene is TRDV1, but the J gene lacks a call; the table's TRDD3 call for D was not verified on the DNA. CDR1 and CDR2 from the germline V gene are TSWWSYY and QGS. The CDR3 totals 16 residues.

A few counts support this clone. The protein recorded in TCRdb matches a much larger clone and deviates from this DNA's translation at residue 9, suggesting a read error; the protein here is obtained by translating the DNA. The chain links TRDV1 to TRDJ3; TRDD3 might be the D (5 bases). V lost 4 bases and J 0 bases, leaving 40 bases between the germline ends. The V gene's germline CDR1 is TSWWSYY and CDR2 QGS. The length of the CDR3 is 27 residues. DNA for the CDR3: TGTGCTCTTGGGGTCCTCACTACCCACCGTGCGTGGCGGATAGACGGAATAACCTCCTGGGACACCCGACAGATGTTTTTC. It codes for CALGVLTTHRAWRIDGITSWDTRQMFF.

Details on this clone: TCRdb's listed protein matches a much larger clone and diverges from this DNA's translation at residue 13, likely through a read error; the protein shown comes from the DNA. The chain carries TRDV1 and TRDJ1; no reliable D call. Between the trimmed V and J ends, which lost 2 bases and 6 bases, there was a span of 22 bases. The CDR3 has 17 residues. The germline V gene encodes CDR1 TSWWSYY and CDR2 QGS. CDR3 coding DNA: TGTGCTCTTGGGGAATGCCCCTATACCCTGAGGACCAATAAACTCATCTTT. It encodes CALGECPYTLRTNKLIF.

This clone showed up just a few times. With a far larger clone one base away, a read error is the likely cause. The same CDR3 is also encoded by other DNA sequences in this sample. The gene calls are TRDV2 and TRDJ1, with TRDD3 matching over 12 bases. Since TCRdb gives no J gene, matching the DNA to germline was used here to assign it. Germline-derived CDR1 and CDR2 are GEAIGNYY and EKD. The CDR3 loop spans 16 amino acids. Trimming cost V 4 bases and J 7 bases; bases outside gene matches: 12. The CDR3 bases are TGTGCCTGTGATCGGGTACTGGGGGATACTTCCCTTAAACTCATCTTT. Protein: CACDRVLGDTSLKLIF.

A remark on this clone: The protein given by TCRdb reflects a much larger clone and differs at residue 17 from this DNA's translation, likely from a read error; the protein shown is the DNA's translation. The chain has TRDV1 and TRDJ1; 11 positions agree with TRDD3. The J gene, not given by TCRdb, was assigned here from a germline match of the nucleotide sequence. Germline-derived CDR1 and CDR2 are TSWWSYY and QGS. The V segment lost 4 bases and the J segment 0 bases; nucleotides outside the gene matches: 28. This CDR3 region has 24 residues. The CDR3 DNA reads as TGTGCTCTTGGGGCCTTTCCTGCGAATGGGGGATACGGGACAAGACCGTGGTACACCGATAAACTCATCTTT. As protein: CALGAFPANGGYGTRPWYTDKLIF.

This clone appeared a few times. TCRdb's entry gives the protein of a much larger clone, which mismatches this DNA's translation at residue 8, likely from a read error; the protein reported here is translated from the DNA. This chain uses TRDV2 with TRDJ1; 12 bases map to TRDD3. Since TCRdb gives no J gene, matching the DNA to germline was used here to assign it. The germline V gene encodes CDR1 GEAIGNYY and CDR2 EKD. The V gene end was trimmed by 0 bases and the J gene end by 2 bases; junction bases not matched to a gene: 18. The CDR3 length is 21 residues. The CDR3: CACDTVTPWGIRETQTDKLIF. CDR3 DNA: TGTGCCTGTGACACCGTAACCCCCTGGGGGATACGCGAAACCCAGACCGATAAACTCATCTTT.

Details on this clone: A far larger clone differs by one base, so this is likely a read error. The sample carries other DNA sequences with the same CDR3. The V gene is listed as TRDV2; no J gene was called; the table gives TRDD3 as D, unverified against the DNA. CDR3 length: 16 amino acids. The germline V gene has CDR1 GEAIGNYY and CDR2 EKD. The CDR3 here is CACDTGFGGSTDKLIF. The CDR3 nucleotides read TGTGCCTGTGACACCGGCTTTGGGGGGTCCACCGATAAGCTCATCTTT.

This clone showed up just a few times. The TCRdb protein, from a much larger clone, departs from this DNA's translation at residue 9, likely by read error; the protein shown derives from the DNA. The V call is TRDV1, the J call TRDJ1; D uncertain. This CDR3 region has 14 residues. Germline CDR1 reads TSWWSYY; CDR2 reads QGS. The CDR3 region has the DNA TGTGCTCTTGGGGAACCAATTAGGACCGATAACCTCATCTTT. Its translation: CALGEPIRTDNLIF.

This clone was seen a few times. The protein in TCRdb stems from a much larger clone and differs at residue 10 from this DNA's translation, likely a read error; here the protein is translated from the DNA. The chain uses TRDV1 and TRDJ3; 10 nucleotides match TRDD3. TCRdb offers no J gene call, so here the DNA was matched to germline to obtain one. The V and J ends lost 0 bases and 0 bases, in that order; junction bases with no gene match: 11. Per the germline V gene, CDR1 is TSWWSYY and CDR2 is QGS. This CDR3 is built from 22 residues. The CDR3 region is CALGELPMGPGGYSWDTRQMFF. CDR3 coding DNA: TGTGCTCTTGGGGAACTTCCTATGGGGCCTGGGGGATACTCCTGGGACACCCGACAGATGTTTTTC.

This clone was counted between two and nine times. Since a far larger clone is one base different, this is likely a read error. At the DNA level, this CDR3 is encoded by other sequences in the same sample as well. The chain is built from TRDV1 and TRDJ1; 8 positions match TRDD3. The J gene was not available in TCRdb and was assigned here by matching the DNA to germline segments. Germline CDR1 is TSWWSYY and CDR2 is QGS. Trimming at V came to 5 bases and at J to 5 bases, leaving 19 bases not matched to a gene. The CDR3 is 18 residues long. The CDR3 DNA is TGTGCTCTTGGGACACTTCCTGGAGGTGGGGGATGGAGGGATAAACTCATCTTT. It translates to CALGTLPGGGGWRDKLIF.

The table lists this clone with a few counts. The protein TCRdb gives is from a much larger clone and does not agree with this DNA's translation at residue 10, likely a read error; the protein shown here comes from the DNA. V gene TRDV2 combines with J gene TRDJ1, with 9 bases lining up with TRDD3. Since TCRdb gives no J gene, matching the DNA to germline was used here to assign it. V shed 0 bases and J 3 bases; nucleotides not matched to a gene: 7. Germline V CDR1 and CDR2: GEAIGNYY, EKD. The CDR3 has 16 amino acids. The CDR3 here is CACDTLGDEGADKLIF. The CDR3 coding sequence is TGTGCCTGTGACACCCTGGGGGATGAGGGAGCCGATAAACTCATCTTT.

Remarks on this clone: TCRdb shows a much larger clone's protein in place of this DNA's translation, and the two differ at residue 13, likely through a read error; the protein shown is translated from the DNA. This chain links TRDV2 with TRDJ1; TRDD3 matches at 7 bases. The CDR3 runs to 18 residues. Germline-derived CDR1 and CDR2 are GEAIGNYY and EKD. The chain's CDR3 is CACDTIGGVKKEVDKLIF. The CDR3 nucleotides read TGCGCCTGTGACACGATTGGGGGAGTCAAAAAAGAAGTCGATAAACTCATCTTT.

This clone has a handful of counts. TCRdb attributes to this sequence the protein of a much larger clone, which differs from the DNA translation at residue 20; a read error is likely, and the protein displayed is translated from the DNA. CDR3 protein: CACDSILLSTGEERYTDKLTF. CDR3 DNA: TGTGCCTGTGACAGCATCCTTCTTAGTACTGGGGAAGAAAGGTACACCGATAAACTCACCTTT. The V gene is TRDV2; the J gene was not called; TRDD3 was called by the table and not checked on the DNA. Germline CDR1 is GEAIGNYY and CDR2 is EKD. This CDR3 is built from 21 residues.

Notes on this clone: Only one base separates this from a far larger clonotype, so it likely reflects a read error. At the DNA level, this CDR3 is encoded by other sequences in the same sample as well. The V and J genes are TRDV1 and TRDJ2; 10 bases are shared with TRDD3. Since TCRdb gives no J gene, matching the DNA to germline was used here to assign it. The CDR3 has 22 amino acids. Germline-derived CDR1 and CDR2 are TSWWSYY and QGS. The CDR3 here is CALGSLPPQGDTRIPLTAQLFF. The CDR3 bases are TGTGCTCTTGGGAGCCTTCCTCCACAGGGGGATACGCGAATCCCTTTGACAGCGCAACTCTTCTTT.

A word on this clone: One base separates it from a far larger clone, so it is likely a read error. This sample includes further DNA sequences coding for the same CDR3. The gene calls are TRDV2 and TRDJ2, with D possibly matching TRDD3 (5 bases). CDR3 size: 16 residues. Germline V gives CDR1 GEAIGNYY, CDR2 EKD. CDR3 nucleotides: TGTGCCTGTGACGATATCGCCTGGGATCAGGGGGCACAGCTCTTCTTT. Protein sequence: CACDDIAWDQGAQLFF.

The table lists this clone with a few counts. TCRdb's protein for this DNA is that of a much larger clone and differs from the translation at residue 3, likely a read error; the protein shown is the DNA translation. The genes are TRDV1 and TRDJ1; 12 positions agree with TRDD3. Matching the DNA to germline supplied the J gene, which TCRdb does not give. The CDR3 sequence is 23 residues long. Looked up from germline, CDR1 is TSWWSYY and CDR2 is QGS. CDR3 sequence (DNA): TGTGCTCCTGGGCATAATCAGATCGTGGGCCCTAGTAGTACAAACTGGGGGATACAGGAACTCATCTTT. Its translation is CAPGHNQIVGPSSTNWGIQELIF.

Comments on this clone: A far larger clone differs by one base, so this is likely a read error. Other DNA sequences in the sample encode the same CDR3. The chain carries TRDV1 and TRDJ1; 10 bases align to TRDD3. Germline-derived CDR1 and CDR2 are TSWWSYY and QGS. The CDR3 contains 18 residues. The ends lost 3 bases at V and 6 bases at J; junction bases unmatched: 16. The CDR3 loop reads CALGDPPSYETGGYKLIF. CDR3 DNA: TGTGCTCTTGGGGATCCGCCTTCCTATGAGACTGGGGGATATAAACTCATCTTT.